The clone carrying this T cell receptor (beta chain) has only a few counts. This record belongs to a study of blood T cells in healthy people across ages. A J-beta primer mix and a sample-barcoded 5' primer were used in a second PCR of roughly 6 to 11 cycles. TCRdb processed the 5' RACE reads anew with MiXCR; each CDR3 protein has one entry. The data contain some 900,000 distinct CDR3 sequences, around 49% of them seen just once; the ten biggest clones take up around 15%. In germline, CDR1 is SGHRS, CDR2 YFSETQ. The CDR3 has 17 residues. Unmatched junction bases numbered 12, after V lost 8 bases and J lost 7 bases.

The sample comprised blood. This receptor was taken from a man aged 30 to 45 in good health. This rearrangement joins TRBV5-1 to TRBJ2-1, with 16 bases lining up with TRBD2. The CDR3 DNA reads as TGCGCCAGTACCGGGACTAGCGGGGGGGCCGGTATGAATGAGCAGTTCTTC. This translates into CASTGTSGGAGMNEQFF.